The clone carrying this T cell receptor beta chain was found many times. Its antigen is unidentified. The entry originates in a study of T cells in Graves' hyperthyroidism and ophthalmopathy. TCR beta CDR3 sequences were amplified from RNA transcripts. Carried out on the TCR CDR3, a first-round RT-PCR used the HTBI primer set. TCRdb fed the multiplex PCR reads into MiXCR, producing one record per CDR3 protein. Here the sample spans approximately 300,000 distinct CDR3 sequences, about a sixth being singletons. Researchers barred patients who had uncontrolled infection, other autoimmune disease, pregnancy or lactation. Findings and limits, study-wide: Ophthalmopathy cases were set apart from stable hyperthyroidism by a 13 V-J model. Model predictions of ophthalmopathy came a median about 6.3 months before onset.

The TCR was taken from a woman in her fifties or sixties with Graves' ophthalmopathy. Sequencing was done on a sample of blood.

For the CDR3, the DNA is TGTGCCAGCAGTATAGAACAGGGGGCGCTTGGCTACACCTTC. Amino acid sequence: CASSIEQGALGYTF. This chain connects TRBV2 to TRBJ1-2, with TRBD1 matching 9 bases. The V gene's germline CDR1 is SNHLY and CDR2 FYNNEI. V lost 5 bases, J lost 7 bases, and 8 bases stayed unmatched. The CDR3 covers 14 residues.